The T cell receptor (beta chain) described here comes from a study of memory CD4+ T cells and cytomegalovirus serostatus. Background on the study: Healthy Belgian adult donors included about 10 CMV-positive and 24 CMV-negative people. The study's findings and limits: The CMV-associated TCR signature appears largely within the CD4+ memory repertoire.

Study processing details: Out-of-frame sequences were removed, leaving 2 million or so distinct TCRbeta sequences. Some clones are missing from TCRdb's copy, which holds only in-frame ones; the method was immunoSEQ multiplex PCR. V, J and clone size derive from that table, while D and trimming were established from the DNA sequence. The sample carries about 56,000 clones, 70% to 75% recorded once. CDR3 size: 14 residues. In germline, CDR1 is GTSNPN, CDR2 SVGIG (reference sequence). Trimming removed 4 bases from V and 5 bases from J; junction bases left unmatched: 10. As regards this clone: The antigen remains undetermined.

The sort gate was single viable CD3+CD4+CD8-CD45RO+ cells for memory CD4+ T cells. Input material: memory CD4+ T cells from blood. The chain joins TRBV30 to TRBJ1-1; 7 nucleotides match TRBD1. The sequence was obtained from an adult in good health and CMV-seropositive. This CDR3 is CAWKIQGLGTEAFF. CDR3 nucleotides: TGTGCCTGGAAGATACAGGGGCTGGGAACTGAAGCTTTCTTT.